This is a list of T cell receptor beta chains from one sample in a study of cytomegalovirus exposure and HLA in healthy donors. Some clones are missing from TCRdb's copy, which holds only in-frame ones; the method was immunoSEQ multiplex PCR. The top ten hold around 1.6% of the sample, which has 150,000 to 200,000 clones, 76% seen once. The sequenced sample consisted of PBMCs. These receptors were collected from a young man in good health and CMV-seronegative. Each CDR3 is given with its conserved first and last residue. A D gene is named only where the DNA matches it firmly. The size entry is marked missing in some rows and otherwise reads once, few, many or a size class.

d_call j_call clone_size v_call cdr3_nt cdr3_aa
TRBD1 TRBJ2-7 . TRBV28 TGTGCCAGCAGTCGGGACAGGGGGTACGAGCAGTACTTC CASSRDRGYEQYF
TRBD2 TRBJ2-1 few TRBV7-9 TGTGCCAGCAGCTCGCAGGGGGGACTAGCGGGAGGCCTAAGGCAGTTCTTC CASSSQGGLAGGLRQFF
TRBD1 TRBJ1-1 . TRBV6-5 TGTGCCAGCAGTTACACAGGGGGCACTGAAGCTTTCTTT CASSYTGGTEAFF
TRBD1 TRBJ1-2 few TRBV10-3 TGTGCCATCGGCCCTGGACAGGGACACTATGGCTACACCTTC CAIGPGQGHYGYTF
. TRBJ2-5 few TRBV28 TGTGCCAGCGGCACCACAGAGAGTATCCAGTACTTC CASGTTESIQYF
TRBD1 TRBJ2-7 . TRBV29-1 TGCAGCGTTAAAATCAGGGGGCTAACGACTCCCTCCACCTACGAGCAGTACTTC CSVKIRGLTTPSTYEQYF
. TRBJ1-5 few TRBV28 TGTGCCAGCACCCGATCCCGGGGTCCTTATCAGCCCCAGCATTTT CASTRSRGPYQPQHF
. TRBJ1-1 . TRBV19 TGTGCCAGTAGTAACCACATGAACACTGAAGCTTTCTTT CASSNHMNTEAFF
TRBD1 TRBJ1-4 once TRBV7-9 TGTGCCAGCAGCCACCGGGACAGTGTGGCAACTAATGAAAAACTGTTTTTT CASSHRDSVATNEKLFF
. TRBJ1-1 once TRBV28 TGTGCCAGCAGTCCGCCGGGTTATCAAGCTTTCTTT CASSPPGYQAFF
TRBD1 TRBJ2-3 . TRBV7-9 TGTGCCAGCAGCTTAGTAGGGGGCCCCACAGATACGCAGTATTTT CASSLVGGPTDTQYF
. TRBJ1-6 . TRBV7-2 TGTGCCAGCAGCTCCGGGTCCTTTAATTCACCCCTCCACTTT CASSSGSFNSPLHF
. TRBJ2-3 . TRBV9 TGTGCCAGCAGCGTAGGGCAGGCCACAGATACGCAGTATTTT CASSVGQATDTQYF
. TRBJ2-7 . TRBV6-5 TGTGCCAGCAGTTACTCCCCCAGCTACGAGCAGTACTTC CASSYSPSYEQYF
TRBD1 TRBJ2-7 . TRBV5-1 TGCGCCAGCAGAAGACAGGGGAGCTCCTACGAGCAGTACTTC CASRRQGSSYEQYF
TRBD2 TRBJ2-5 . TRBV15 TGTGCCACCAGCAGAGCCCCGCAGGGGCCCAGCGGGAGGGCCTTAGAGACCCAGTACTTC CATSRAPQGPSGRALETQYF
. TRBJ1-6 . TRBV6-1 TGTGCCAGCAGTGGCAGCTCCTATAATTCACCCCTCCACTTT CASSGSSYNSPLHF
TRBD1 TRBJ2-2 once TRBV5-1 TGCGCCAGCACCCTTTCACAGGGGGCTTCCGGGGAGCTGTTTTTT CASTLSQGASGELFF
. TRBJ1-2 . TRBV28 TGTGCCGGCAAAGCTATGGGGGCCTATGGCTACACCTTC CAGKAMGAYGYTF
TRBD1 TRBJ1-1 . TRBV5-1 TGCGCCAGCAGCTTGTACGGACAGGGGGCCTCCATGAACACTGAAGCTTTCTTT CASSLYGQGASMNTEAFF
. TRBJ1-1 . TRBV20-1 TGCAGTGCTCCCCAGGGCGCTGAAGCTTTCTTT CSAPQGAEAFF
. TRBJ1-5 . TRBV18 TGTGCCAGCTCACCACGGGGAGATAGCAATCAGCCCCAGCATTTT CASSPRGDSNQPQHF
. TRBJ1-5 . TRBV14 TGTGCCAGCAGCCGCCAATTTGGCGGGGGAACTCTAGGGCCCCAGCATTTT CASSRQFGGGTLGPQHF
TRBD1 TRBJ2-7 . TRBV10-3 TGTGCCATCAGTAAGGGGACAGGGGGATTAGACGAGCAGTACTTC CAISKGTGGLDEQYF
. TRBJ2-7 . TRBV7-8 TGTGCCAGCAGCTTAGGTCCAGGAAGATACGAGCAGTACTTC CASSLGPGRYEQYF
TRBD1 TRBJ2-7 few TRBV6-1 TGTGCCAGCAGCCCTACAGGGGCGAGCTCCTACGAGCAGTACTTC CASSPTGASSYEQYF
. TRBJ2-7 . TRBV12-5 TGTGCTAGTGGTTTTTCCCCACAGGGTCAGTACGAGCAGTACTTC CASGFSPQGQYEQYF
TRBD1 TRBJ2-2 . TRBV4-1 TGCGCCAGCAGCCCGGAGACAGGGTTCCGGGAGCTGTTTTTT CASSPETGFRELFF
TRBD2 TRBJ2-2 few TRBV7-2 TGTGCCAGCAGCCCGGGACTAGCGGGGGCCGGGGAGCTGTTTTTT CASSPGLAGAGELFF
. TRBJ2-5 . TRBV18 TGTGCCAGCTCACCACCGTATACAGGGCCCCAAGAGACCCAGTACTTC CASSPPYTGPQETQYF
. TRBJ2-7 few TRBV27 TGTGCCAGCAGTTTTAGGAGAGCCTACGAGCAGTACTTC CASSFRRAYEQYF